This TCR beta chain was identified in a study of T cell responses to AZD1222 COVID-19 vaccine. Germline V lookup: CDR1 SGHTA, CDR2 FQGNSA. The length of the CDR3 is 14 residues. V shed 4 bases and J 9 bases; nucleotides not matched to a gene: 8. Clones were read by immunoSEQ multiplex PCR, and TCRdb kept only the in-frame ones, dropping some. Of some 150,000 clones in the sample, more than 90% are singletons; the top ten hold 1.6%. This chain connects TRBV7-2 to TRBJ2-1, with 8 bases aligning to TRBD2. Sequenced material: peripheral blood, taken on day 0 of AZD1222 vaccination. The clonotype originates from an adult in good health. In nucleotides, the CDR3 is TGTGCCAGCAGCTGGGGGCGGGGGGCCGGTGAGCAGTTCTTC. As protein: CASSWGRGAGEQFF.